The 28 T cell receptor beta chains below were found in one sample sequenced in a study of OX40 agonist ivuxolimab in advanced cancers. Sequencing was performed with immunoSEQ multiplex PCR; in TCRdb, only in-frame clones are kept and a portion is missing. The sample consists of 60,000 to 75,000 clones, roughly nine tenths of them appearing once. Sample: CD4+ or CD8+ T cells sorted from blood, taken in a trial of the OX40 agonist ivuxolimab. These receptors were collected from an adult with an advanced solid tumor such as melanoma, head and neck, liver or kidney cancer.

The chain is built from TRBV9 and TRBJ2-1, with 9 bases aligning to TRBD1. Trimming cost V 4 bases and J 2 bases; bases outside gene matches: 7. Germline lookup yields CDR1 SGDLS and CDR2 YYNGEE. The CDR3 length is 16 residues. In DNA form, the CDR3 reads TGTGCCAGCAGCCGAACCGGGACAGGGCCCTACAATGAGCAGTTCTTC. It specifies CASSRTGTGPYNEQFF.

In DNA, the CDR3 is TGTGCCAGCAGCGTAGAGGGGGTCCCCTCCTTCTATGGCTACACCTTC. Translated: CASSVEGVPSFYGYTF. V and J are TRBV9 and TRBJ1-2; D perhaps matches TRBD1 (6 bases). This CDR3 comprises 16 residues. CDR1 SGDLS and CDR2 YYNGEE come from the germline V gene. The germline V and J ends were trimmed by 0 bases and 4 bases, with 16 bases remaining between them. The full variable domain, rest sourced from reference TRBV9 and TRBJ1-2, is DSGVTQTPKHLITATGQRVTLRCSPRSGDLSVYWYQQSLDQGLQFLIQYYNGEERAKGNILERFSAQQFPDLHSELNLSSLELGDSALYFCASSVEGVPSFYGYTFGSGTRLTVV.

V usage is TRBV5-6 and J usage is TRBJ2-4; D might be TRBD1 or TRBD2, each matching 5 bases. Germline V gene sequence: CDR1 SGHDT, CDR2 YYEEEE. The CDR3 covers 14 residues. V dropped 4 bases and J dropped 8 bases, with 16 bases sitting between them. Here the CDR3 reads CASSREVGRDIQYF. In DNA, the CDR3 is TGTGCCAGCAGCCGAGAGGTGGGGCGGGACATTCAGTACTTC.

Written as DNA, the CDR3 is TGTGCCAGCAGCTTAGACAGCCCCTACGAGCAGTACGTC. Translated, it gives CASSLDSPYEQYV. V gene TRBV7-9 combines with J gene TRBJ2-7; D unresolved. With 1 base removed from V and 2 bases from J, the gap between germline ends came to 6 bases. Germline V lookup: CDR1 SEHNR, CDR2 FQNEAQ (reference sequence). The CDR3 runs 13 residues.

In its sample, this clone was seen once. This specimen includes other DNA sequences encoding the same CDR3. The J gene is TRBJ2-7, the V gene TRBV11-2; D gene uncertain. V dropped 1 base and J dropped 4 bases, with 5 bases sitting between them. CDR1 and CDR2 from the germline V gene are SGHAT and FQNNGV. The CDR3 runs to 12 residues. CDR3 amino acids: CASSLGVYEQYV. DNA of the CDR3: TGTGCCAGCAGCTTAGGCGTGTACGAGCAGTACGTC.

In its sample, this clone was seen once. This chain joins TRBV6-5 and TRBJ1-1; 9 bases are shared with TRBD1. The germline V gene encodes CDR1 MNHEY and CDR2 SVGAGI. Trimming cost V 5 bases and J 7 bases; bases outside gene matches: 5. The CDR3 has 13 residues. The CDR3 spells CASSPGQGDEAFF. The CDR3 DNA reads as TGTGCCAGCAGTCCGGGACAGGGAGATGAAGCTTTCTTT.

J is TRBJ2-1 and V is TRBV7-6; the match to TRBD2 covers 7 bases. V trimming: 1 base; J trimming: 7 bases; junction bases outside the gene matches: 10. Germline V gene sequence: CDR1 SGHVS, CDR2 FNYEAQ. This CDR3 is built from 16 residues. CDR3 amino acids: CASSLEAFAGVNEQFF. The CDR3, as DNA: TGTGCCAGCAGCTTAGAAGCCTTTGCGGGAGTGAATGAGCAGTTCTTC.

V and J are TRBV4-3 and TRBJ2-2; perhaps D is TRBD1 or TRBD2 (5 bases each). Germline assignment: CDR1 LGHNA and CDR2 YSLEER. The germline V and J ends were trimmed by 4 bases and 4 bases, with 28 bases remaining between them. The CDR3 totals 20 residues. In DNA form, the CDR3 reads TGCGCCAGCAGCCTGTGGGGGAGTTGGTCTATCAAAGGAATCACCGGGGAGCTGTTTTTT. Amino acids: CASSLWGSWSIKGITGELFF.

This chain joins TRBV11-2 and TRBJ2-1; no clear D gene. Germline CDR1 and CDR2: SGHAT and FQNNGV. The CDR3 extends over 11 amino acids. The V gene lost 5 bases and the J gene lost 10 bases, with 9 bases spanning the gap. The CDR3 DNA reads as TGTGCCAGCAGCCGTTCCACCGAGCAGTTCTTC. As protein: CASSRSTEQFF.

The chain links TRBV27 to TRBJ2-1, with D perhaps matching TRBD1 (5 bases). V shed 3 bases and J shed 6 bases, with 12 bases lying between them. This CDR3 is 14 amino acids long. Per germline, CDR1 MNHEY and CDR2 SMNVEV (reference sequence). DNA of the CDR3: TGTGCCAGCAGTTTTCAGGGTCGCTTCAATGAGCAGTTCTTC. Translation: CASSFQGRFNEQFF.

The chain has TRBV27 and TRBJ1-2, with D hard to call. The germline gives CDR1 MNHEY, CDR2 SMNVEV (reference sequence). The CDR3 extends over 15 amino acids. Trimming left V 2 bases short and J 1 base short, with 11 bases between. The DNA of the CDR3 is TGTGCCAGCAGTTTAGGAGGGCGAGGTAACTATGGCTACACCTTC. It translates to CASSLGGRGNYGYTF.

The rearrangement joins TRBV2 to TRBJ2-1, with 10 positions matching TRBD2. The junction had 5 bases not matched to a gene; V was cut back by 7 bases and J by 5 bases. Per the germline V gene, CDR1 is SNHLY and CDR2 is FYNNEI. This CDR3 has 14 residues. The CDR3 protein is CASTAGGVNNEQFF. CDR3 DNA sequence: TGTGCCAGCACAGCGGGAGGGGTCAACAATGAGCAGTTCTTC.

J is TRBJ2-7 and V is TRBV9; 8 nucleotides align to TRBD1. The CDR3 runs to 15 residues. Losses at the gene ends were 3 bases for V and 0 bases for J; bases not matched to a gene: 5. Germline lookup yields CDR1 SGDLS and CDR2 YYNGEE. CDR3 in DNA: TGTGCCAGCAGCGCCCGGACAGGGAGCTCCTACGAGCAGTACTTC. It is translated as CASSARTGSSYEQYF. Based on the CDR3 plus reference TRBV9 and TRBJ2-7, the full variable domain is DSGVTQTPKHLITATGQRVTLRCSPRSGDLSVYWYQQSLDQGLQFLIQYYNGEERAKGNILERFSAQQFPDLHSELNLSSLELGDSALYFCASSARTGSSYEQYFGPGTRLTVT.

The chain couples TRBV6-1 to TRBJ2-5, with 7 positions matching TRBD2. V was clipped by 6 bases and J by 5 bases; unmatched bases: 3. Germline CDR1 reads MNHNS; CDR2 reads SASEGT. The CDR3 length is 12 residues. The CDR3, as DNA: TGTGCCAGCAGCCCCGGGGGGGAGACCCAGTACTTC. This sequence encodes CASSPGGETQYF.

The table lists this clone with a few counts. This sequence joins TRBV5-4 and TRBJ2-7, with D uncertain. V lost 0 bases and J 2 bases, leaving 12 bases between the germline ends. The CDR3 sequence is 15 residues long. CDR1 and CDR2 from the germline V gene are SGHNT and YYREEE (reference sequence). The CDR3 sequence: CASSLDFNIAYEQYV. DNA of the CDR3: TGTGCCAGCAGCTTGGATTTTAACATTGCCTACGAGCAGTACGTC.

The table lists this clone with a count of one. This chain connects TRBV7-9 to TRBJ2-1, with D perhaps TRBD2 (7 bases). Germline values: CDR1 SEHNR, CDR2 FQNEAQ (reference sequence). Trimming pared 1 base from V and 9 bases from J, leaving 13 bases between. CDR3 length: 14 residues. Written as DNA, the CDR3 is TGTGCCAGCAGCTTAGACTCGGGGGGCGTTGAGCAGTTCTTC. This codes for CASSLDSGGVEQFF.

The genes are TRBV28 and TRBJ1-2, with a weak D call TRBD1 (6 bases). CDR3 length: 13 residues. V was trimmed by 10 bases and J by 3 bases, leaving 15 bases between them. CDR1 MDHEN and CDR2 SYDVKM come from the germline V gene. The CDR3 loop reads CATATGLYYGYTF. CDR3 coding DNA: TGTGCCACCGCTACAGGGCTTTACTATGGCTACACCTTC.

The rearrangement uses TRBV7-6 and TRBJ1-2; 8 positions match TRBD1. CDR1 and CDR2 (germline): SGHVS, FNYEAQ. This CDR3 is 16 amino acids long. The V segment lost 0 bases and the J segment 6 bases; nucleotides outside the gene matches: 9. CDR3 nucleotide sequence: TGTGCCAGCAGCTTAGCAGGGGCGACAGGGGAAAATGGCTACACCTTC. Its protein product is CASSLAGATGENGYTF. Drawing the rest from reference TRBV7-6 and TRBJ1-2, the complete variable domain is GAGVSQSPRYKVTKRGQDVALRCDPISGHVSLYWYRQALGQGPEFLTYFNYEAQQDKSGLPNDRFSAERPEGSISTLTIQRTEQRDSAMYRCASSLAGATGENGYTFGSGTRLTVV.

The table lists this clone with a few counts. The chain couples TRBV30 to TRBJ2-1; TRBD2 aligns across 10 bases. In germline, CDR1 is GTSNPN, CDR2 SVGIG (reference sequence). The CDR3 is 16 residues long. Trimming cost V 0 bases and J 5 bases; bases outside gene matches: 7. The CDR3 loop is CAWSVPGLALNNEQFF. In DNA form, the CDR3 reads TGTGCCTGGAGTGTTCCGGGACTAGCGTTAAACAATGAGCAGTTCTTC.

This clone was detected a few times. The chain carries TRBV10-2 and TRBJ2-7; no reliable D call. Germline lookup yields CDR1 WSHSY and CDR2 SAAADI. CDR3 length: 14 residues. The V end lost 5 bases, the J end lost 3 bases, and 14 bases lay between the germline ends. The CDR3: CASSQSLNHYEQYV. DNA for the CDR3: TGCGCCAGCAGTCAATCCCTCAACCACTACGAGCAGTACGTC.

The gene calls are TRBV5-4 and TRBJ2-7; D may be TRBD2 (5 bases). Germline V lookup: CDR1 SGHNT, CDR2 YYREEE (reference sequence). V was shortened by 4 bases and J by 0 bases, with 20 bases between the two germline ends. This CDR3 has 17 residues. The CDR3 region has the DNA TGTGCCAGCAGCCTAGGAGGTTATATGGGCCTCTCCTACGAGCAGTACTTC. It translates to CASSLGGYMGLSYEQYF.

V usage is TRBV19 and J usage is TRBJ1-2; TRBD1 is a possible D gene (6 bases). Per germline, CDR1 LNHDA and CDR2 SQIVND (reference sequence). The CDR3 runs 16 residues. With 3 bases removed from V and 3 bases from J, the gap between germline ends came to 17 bases. The CDR3 bases are TGTGCCAGTAGTATTCGGGGGGCTGGACAGCACTATGGCTACACCTTC. Its translation is CASSIRGAGQHYGYTF. The whole variable domain, remainder taken from reference TRBV19 and TRBJ1-2, is DGGITQSPKYLFRKEGQNVTLSCEQNLNHDAMYWYRQDPGQGLRLIYYSQIVNDFQKGDIAEGYSVSREKKESFPLTVTSAQKNPTAFYLCASSIRGAGQHYGYTFGSGTRLTVV.

The chain uses TRBV28 and TRBJ2-4; 8 bases map to TRBD1. CDR3 length: 15 residues. CDR1 and CDR2 from the germline V gene are MDHEN and SYDVKM. With 4 bases clipped from V and 6 bases from J, the junction kept 8 bases outside the gene matches. The CDR3 spells CASSSSRQGLNIQYF. The DNA of the CDR3 is TGTGCCAGCAGTTCTTCCAGACAGGGGTTAAACATTCAGTACTTC.

The gene calls are TRBV10-3 and TRBJ2-7; D tentatively reads TRBD1 or TRBD2 (5 bases each). The CDR3 contains 13 residues. V was shortened by 5 bases and J by 2 bases, with 10 bases between the two germline ends. CDR1 and CDR2 (germline): ENHRY, SYGVKD. CDR3 sequence (DNA): TGTGCCATCAGTAGGGACGGAGCCTACGAGCAGTACGTC. Its translation: CAISRDGAYEQYV.

The chain recombines TRBV2 with TRBJ2-3; 8 nucleotides agree with TRBD1. This CDR3 spans 15 amino acids. Germline CDR1 SNHLY, CDR2 FYNNEI. With V trimmed by 8 bases and J by 3 bases, 10 bases remained unmatched. The CDR3 DNA sequence: TGTGCCAGCTCCGATGGACAGGGTAGAACAGATACGCAGTATTTT. Its translation: CASSDGQGRTDTQYF.

This rearrangement joins TRBV6-5 to TRBJ2-2; a weak D match, TRBD2 (5 bases). This CDR3 has 11 residues. The V end lost 6 bases, the J end lost 9 bases, and 8 bases lay between the germline ends. Germline values: CDR1 MNHEY, CDR2 SVGAGI. CDR3 DNA: TGTGCCAGCAGGGCGGGTTGGGAGCTGTTTTTT. Protein sequence: CASRAGWELFF.

The chain joins TRBV28 to TRBJ2-7; no clear D. V lost 1 base, J lost 3 bases, and 10 bases lay in between. Looked up from germline, CDR1 is MDHEN and CDR2 is SYDVKM. The CDR3 is 14 amino acids. DNA of the CDR3: TGTGCCAGCAGTTTATTGGTGCGGAGCTACGAGCAGTACTTC. It codes for CASSLLVRSYEQYF.

V and J are TRBV7-8 and TRBJ2-3, with D possibly being TRBD1 (5 bases). The V end lost 1 base, the J end lost 2 bases, and 10 bases lay between the germline ends. Per germline, CDR1 SGHVS and CDR2 FQNEAQ. The CDR3 has 15 residues. The CDR3 here is CASSLVMTDTDTQYF. DNA of the CDR3: TGTGCCAGCAGCTTAGTCATGACAGACACAGATACGCAGTATTTT.